A single sample gave rise to the 25 T cell receptor beta chains below, sequenced in a study of blood T cell repertoires in COVID-19. Measured with immunoSEQ multiplex PCR; TCRdb has only the in-frame clones, and not every one. The repertoire holds approximately 300,000 clones, with roughly 90% as singletons. Source material: PBMCs or T cells enriched from blood (not recorded which). These receptors came from a woman aged 25 to 39 who had recovered from COVID-19.

J is TRBJ2-1 and V is TRBV9, with TRBD2 matching over 13 bases. Germline V lookup: CDR1 SGDLS, CDR2 YYNGEE. Trimming at V came to 0 bases and at J to 0 bases, leaving 6 bases not matched to a gene. The CDR3 contains 19 residues. This chain's CDR3 is CASSVGGLAGESSYNEQFF. In nucleotides, the CDR3 is TGTGCCAGCAGCGTAGGCGGACTAGCGGGAGAGAGCTCCTACAATGAGCAGTTCTTC.

V gene TRBV7-9 combines with J gene TRBJ1-2, with D perhaps TRBD1 (5 bases). Germline V gene lookup returns CDR1 SEHNR and CDR2 FQNEAQ (reference sequence). Trimming took 1 base from V and 4 from J, leaving 13 bases between them. The CDR3 extends over 15 amino acids. DNA for the CDR3: TGTGCCAGCAGCTTAGATAACAGGCTACCCTATGGCTACACCTTC. Translation: CASSLDNRLPYGYTF.

The V and J genes are TRBV11-2 and TRBJ2-1; D ambiguous. Germline V gene sequence: CDR1 SGHAT, CDR2 FQNNGV. V lost 2 bases and J lost 9, with 8 bases in between. The CDR3 sequence is 12 residues long. CDR3 region: CASSLLASEQFF. CDR3 sequence (DNA): TGTGCCAGCAGCTTATTGGCCTCTGAGCAGTTCTTC.

The rearrangement links TRBV2 to TRBJ2-3; 8 bases line up with TRBD2. Germline CDR1 reads SNHLY; CDR2 reads FYNNEI. J gave up 6 bases and V 2 bases, and 10 bases lay outside the gene matches. This CDR3 region has 16 residues. CDR3 sequence reads: CASSEQREREGDTQYF. The CDR3 DNA sequence: TGTGCCAGCAGTGAACAGCGGGAGAGGGAGGGTGATACGCAGTATTTT.

The rearrangement links TRBV4-1 to TRBJ2-1; 8 positions agree with TRBD1. Unmatched junction bases numbered 12, after V lost 0 bases and J lost 8 bases. In germline, CDR1 is MGHRA, CDR2 YSYEKL. The CDR3 has 17 amino acids. CDR3 amino acids: CASSQDRGQGPIYEQFF. For the CDR3, the DNA is TGCGCCAGCAGCCAAGATCGTGGACAGGGACCGATATATGAGCAGTTCTTC.

CDR3 nucleotides: TGTGCCAGCAGTTGGGGCGCAGGGACAGATACGCAGTATTTT. Protein sequence: CASSWGAGTDTQYF. J is TRBJ2-3 and V is TRBV27, with D tentatively TRBD1 (5 bases). Trimming shortened V by 4 bases and J by 3 bases, and 11 bases separated the two germline ends. The CDR3 is 14 residues long. CDR1 is MNHEY, CDR2 SMNVEV, per germline (reference sequence).

The chain uses TRBV9 and TRBJ2-1; 7 bases fit TRBD1. Germline loops: CDR1 SGDLS, CDR2 YYNGEE. J was trimmed by 2 bases and V by 0 bases; bases with no gene match: 8. This CDR3 comprises 17 residues. The CDR3 nucleotides are TGTGCCAGCAGCGTAGCCAAGGGGACAGCTCCCTACAATGAGCAGTTCTTC. It specifies CASSVAKGTAPYNEQFF.

This chain uses TRBV5-6 with TRBJ1-3, with D uncertain. This CDR3 spans 16 amino acids. Germline CDR1 SGHDT, CDR2 YYEEEE. Deletions cut 2 bases from V and 0 bases from J, with 12 bases between. CDR3 amino acids: CASSFGTENSGNTIYF. The CDR3 nucleotides read TGTGCCAGCAGCTTTGGAACAGAGAACTCTGGAAACACCATATATTTT.

The rearrangement joins TRBV4-1 to TRBJ2-2; 16 nucleotides line up with TRBD2. CDR3 length: 18 amino acids. The germline CDR1 and CDR2 sequences are MGHRA and YSYEKL. The ends lost 4 bases at V and 4 bases at J; junction bases unmatched: 6. CDR3 residues: CASSLGTSGREGTGELFF. The CDR3 nucleotides are TGCGCCAGCAGCCTCGGGACTAGCGGGAGGGAGGGCACCGGGGAGCTGTTTTTT.

This clone was recorded only once. This chain connects TRBV30 to TRBJ1-1, with D unresolved. The length of the CDR3 is 14 residues. V was trimmed by 0 bases and J by 4 bases, leaving 12 bases between them. Per the germline V gene, CDR1 is GTSNPN and CDR2 is SVGIG (reference sequence). The CDR3 DNA follows: TGTGCCTGGAGTGTACTCGGTACGGGCACTGAAGCTTTCTTT. It encodes CAWSVLGTGTEAFF.

The chain uses TRBV12-2 and TRBJ1-1; TRBD1, the table's D call, was not compared with the DNA. TRBV12-2 is a pseudogene locus. CDR3 length: 19 residues. CDR3 residues: CASRLFRTGGEQENTEAFF. CDR3 bases: TGTGCAAGTCGCTTGTTCCGAACAGGGGGCGAACAAGAGAACACTGAAGCTTTCTTT.

The chain joins TRBV6-5 to TRBJ2-4; 10 positions agree with TRBD1. After removal of 8 bases from V and 7 bases from J, the junction contained 11 bases not matched to a gene. The CDR3 is 15 residues long. Per germline, CDR1 MNHEY and CDR2 SVGAGI. Here the CDR3 DNA reads TGTGCCAGCGCCCAAGGACAGGGGGGTTTGAACATTCAGTACTTC. It translates to CASAQGQGGLNIQYF.

The chain links TRBV5-4 to TRBJ1-4; D unresolved. CDR1 and CDR2 from the germline V gene are SGHNT and YYREEE (reference sequence). This CDR3 has 16 amino acids. V shed 0 bases and J shed 0 bases, with 9 bases lying between them. As DNA, the CDR3 is TGTGCCAGCAGCTTGGGTTCGCAGTCAACTAATGAAAAACTGTTTTTT. Its translation is CASSLGSQSTNEKLFF.

The chain is built from TRBV5-1 and TRBJ1-1, with 9 bases identical to TRBD1. This CDR3 has 15 residues. V lost 2 bases to trimming and J lost 7 bases; unmatched junction nucleotides: 9. Germline V lookup: CDR1 SGHRS, CDR2 YFSETQ. The CDR3 sequence: CASSFSPGQGREAFF. CDR3 nucleotides: TGCGCCAGCAGCTTTTCACCGGGACAGGGACGTGAAGCTTTCTTT.

The chain employs TRBV7-9 and TRBJ2-4, with D possibly TRBD1 on 6 matching bases. V lost 4 bases to trimming and J lost 3 bases, with 19 bases between them. Germline V gene lookup returns CDR1 SEHNR and CDR2 FQNEAQ (reference sequence). The CDR3 loop spans 17 amino acids. CDR3 in amino acids: CASSSWTAPIVKNIQYF. Written as DNA, the CDR3 is TGTGCCAGCAGCTCCTGGACAGCTCCAATCGTCAAAAACATTCAGTACTTC.

The table lists this clone with many counts. This chain connects TRBV9 to TRBJ2-7; D is perhaps TRBD1 (5 bases). There are 16 residues in the CDR3. Germline V gene lookup returns CDR1 SGDLS and CDR2 YYNGEE. Trimming cost V 1 base and J 3 bases, with 17 bases left between them. This CDR3 is CASSVFGRGWLYEQYF. Here the CDR3 DNA reads TGTGCCAGCAGCGTATTCGGTAGGGGATGGCTCTACGAGCAGTACTTC.

This chain connects TRBV11-2 to TRBJ2-7; D is uncertain. Deletions cut 1 base from V and 2 bases from J, with 12 bases between. The CDR3 totals 15 residues. Germline lookup yields CDR1 SGHAT and CDR2 FQNNGV. CDR3: CASSLVGYPTYEQYF. The CDR3 DNA sequence: TGTGCCAGCAGCTTAGTGGGCTACCCGACCTACGAGCAGTACTTC.

This clone was seen only a few times. The rearrangement links TRBV19 to TRBJ1-3; no reliable D call. Deletions cut 4 bases from V and 0 bases from J, with 7 bases between. From germline, CDR1 is LNHDA and CDR2 SQIVND (reference sequence). The CDR3 contains 14 residues. Here the CDR3 reads CASSTVASGNTIYF. For the CDR3, the DNA is TGTGCCAGTAGTACAGTGGCCTCTGGAAACACCATATATTTT.

The chain employs TRBV11-2 and TRBJ2-3; TRBD2 is a possible D gene (5 bases). CDR1 and CDR2 (germline): SGHAT, FQNNGV. This CDR3 contains 12 residues. V shed 6 bases and J shed 9 bases, with 13 bases lying between them. As DNA, the CDR3 is TGTGCCAGCAGTCGGGGAGCTCAGACGCAGTATTTT. Protein: CASSRGAQTQYF.

This clone showed up just a few times. The chain carries TRBV24-1 and TRBJ2-3; D might be TRBD1 (5 bases). Germline loops: CDR1 KGHDR, CDR2 SFDVKD. The CDR3 spans 15 residues. Trimming took 2 bases from V and 1 from J, leaving 9 bases between them. The CDR3: CATSDSGRGTDTQYF. The DNA of the CDR3 is TGTGCCACCAGTGATTCTGGCAGGGGCACAGATACGCAGTATTTT.

V gene TRBV5-6 combines with J gene TRBJ1-1, with D unresolved. Germline V CDR1 and CDR2: SGHDT, YYEEEE. Trimming took 0 bases from V and 7 from J, leaving 13 bases between them. The CDR3 spans 14 residues. The CDR3 region has the DNA TGTGCCAGCAGCTTGGGCAACTCTCTTTTTGAAGCTTTCTTT. Translating gives CASSLGNSLFEAFF.

The rearrangement joins TRBV29-1 to TRBJ1-1; D not certain. V was shortened by 4 bases and J by 0 bases, with 6 bases between the two germline ends. The germline V gene has CDR1 SQVTM and CDR2 ANQGSEA. This CDR3 is built from 12 residues. CDR3 sequence (DNA): TGCAGCGTTGCTCTTATGAACACTGAAGCTTTCTTT. Translation: CSVALMNTEAFF.

V usage is TRBV19 and J usage is TRBJ1-2; D call uncertain. V was pared by 0 bases and J by 9 bases, with 11 bases between. Germline CDR1 reads LNHDA; CDR2 reads SQIVND (reference sequence). The CDR3 totals 13 residues. CDR3 residues: CASSIEAPERYTF. The CDR3 bases are TGTGCCAGTAGTATAGAGGCCCCGGAGCGCTACACCTTC.

This clone appeared a single time. This sequence joins TRBV7-2 and TRBJ1-3; TRBD1 matches 7 bases. V dropped 3 bases and J dropped 2; count of bases not matched to a gene: 4. Looked up from germline, CDR1 is SGHTA and CDR2 is FQGNSA. This CDR3 comprises 15 residues. DNA for the CDR3: TGTGCCAGCAGCTTTCGGGACAGCCCTGGAAACACCATATATTTT. It yields the protein CASSFRDSPGNTIYF.

The J gene is TRBJ2-5, the V gene TRBV5-4, with 7 bases identical to TRBD1. This CDR3 comprises 16 residues. Germline trimming cut 4 bases from V and 3 bases from J; bases unmatched to any gene: 12. The V gene's germline CDR1 is SGHNT and CDR2 YYREEE (reference sequence). The CDR3 protein is CASSPSLGTAEETQYF. The CDR3 nucleotides are TGTGCCAGCAGCCCCTCCCTAGGGACAGCCGAAGAGACCCAGTACTTC.